The entry below describes one T cell receptor beta chain. The CDR3 has 14 amino acids. The germline gives CDR1 GTSNPN, CDR2 SVGIG (reference sequence). V shed 0 bases and J 6 bases; nucleotides not matched to a gene: 8. This sample was taken from a study of cytomegalovirus exposure and HLA in healthy donors. The PCR employed 60 Vbeta primers together with 13 Jbeta primers. The table came from immunoSEQ multiplex PCR; TCRdb's copy has only in-frame clones and leaves some out. The sample holds approximately 97,000 clones, over 80% seen once. The chain links TRBV30 to TRBJ2-7, with 7 bases identical to TRBD1. The sequence came from a man aged 40-49 years in good health and CMV-seronegative. Sequencing was done on a sample of PBMCs. The CDR3 loop is CAWSVTGSGSEQYF. CDR3 DNA sequence: TGTGCCTGGAGTGTGACAGGGTCGGGGAGCGAGCAGTACTTC.